This is a list of T cell receptor beta chains from one sample in a study of identical twins. TCRdb reprocessed the 5' RACE reads with MiXCR, giving one entry per CDR3 protein. Of roughly 250,000 distinct CDR3 sequences in the sample, around 15% were seen once. Material for sequencing was memory (CD45RO+) T cells sorted from blood. These receptors were collected from a woman under 30 in good health. Both conserved end residues are part of each CDR3. Fields, in order: J gene, clone size, D gene, V gene, CDR3 DNA, CDR3 protein. A D gene is named only where the DNA matches it firmly. The size field is filled for only some rows; it gives once, few, many or a size class.

TRBJ2-3 | - | - | TRBV20-1 | TGCAGTGCTAGAGGGGTGGGCACAGATACGCAGTATTTT | CSARGVGTDTQYF
TRBJ1-4 | - | - | TRBV5-1 | TGCGCCAGCAGCTTATTTCCGACAGGAGCTAATGAAAAACTGTTTTTT | CASSLFPTGANEKLFF
TRBJ2-1 | many | TRBD1 | TRBV5-1 | TGCGCCAGCAGCCTTAGACAGGGAGTTTACAATGAGCAGTTCTTC | CASSLRQGVYNEQFF
TRBJ1-2 | few | TRBD1 | TRBV29-1 | TGCAGCGTTGGAGGGGGCGGGGTGGTCTATGGCTACACCTTC | CSVGGGGVVYGYTF
TRBJ2-1 | few | TRBD2 | TRBV29-1 | TGCAGCGCCGCTTGGGGACTAGCGTCCTACAATGAGCAGTTCTTC | CSAAWGLASYNEQFF
TRBJ2-3 | - | TRBD1 | TRBV5-5 | TGTGCCAGCAGCCGCGGGACAGGGTCCATAGATACGCAGTATTTT | CASSRGTGSIDTQYF
TRBJ1-1 | - | - | TRBV6-1 | TGTGCCAGCAGATCCCCGACAGGCTTGAACACTGAAGCTTTCTTT | CASRSPTGLNTEAFF
TRBJ2-5 | - | TRBD2 | TRBV6-1 | TGTGCCAGCAGAACGACTAGCGGGGGGGTGGGGACCCAGTACTTC | CASRTTSGGVGTQYF
TRBJ2-1 | many | - | TRBV7-2 | TGTGCCAGCAGCTTACCCACCCTGGGTGTCGAGCAGTTCTTC | CASSLPTLGVEQFF
TRBJ1-2 | few | - | TRBV7-9 | TGTGCCAGCAGCTTAGCGGGAGGTCGAGCTAACTATGGCTACACCTTC | CASSLAGGRANYGYTF
TRBJ1-2 | - | TRBD1 | TRBV3-1 | TGTGCCAGCAGCCCGACAGGGTACGGCTACACCTTC | CASSPTGYGYTF
TRBJ2-3 | few | - | TRBV6-1 | TGTGCCAGCCAACGAAGGACCGACCGAGATACGCAGTATTTT | CASQRRTDRDTQYF
TRBJ2-5 | - | - | TRBV4-1 | TGCGCCAGCAGCCAAGGGGGGCAAAATCAAGAGACCCAGTACTTC | CASSQGGQNQETQYF
TRBJ1-1 | few | - | TRBV29-1 | TGCAGCGTTGCGCGGACAAGCAACACTGAAGCTTTCTTT | CSVARTSNTEAFF
TRBJ1-5 | medium-sized | - | TRBV27 | TGTGCCAGCAGTTTATTCGGCCAGGGGTGGGACCAGCCCCAGCATTTT | CASSLFGQGWDQPQHF
TRBJ1-4 | few | TRBD1 | TRBV5-1 | TGCGCCAGCAGCGCGGGACAGGGACATGAAAAACTGTTTTTT | CASSAGQGHEKLFF
TRBJ2-7 | few | TRBD2 | TRBV4-1 | TGCGCCAGCAGCCAAGAAGGCCCCTTAGGAGCGGGACCGCTATGGGGCTACGAGCAGTACTTC | CASSQEGPLGAGPLWGYEQYF
TRBJ2-7 | few | - | TRBV6-1 | TGTGCCAGCACCCGAGAGGCGAGAGGGACCTACGAGCAGTACTTC | CASTREARGTYEQYF
TRBJ2-7 | - | - | TRBV12-3/TRBV12-4 | TGTACCATCAGTTTAGAGGTGATGGGGGGACCGCCCAGTTACGAGCAGTACTTC | CTISLEVMGGPPSYEQYF
TRBJ1-2 | few | - | TRBV6-5 | TGTGCCAGCAGTTACCTAGGGTTCTTCTCCGGCTACACCTTC | CASSYLGFFSGYTF
TRBJ2-7 | - | TRBD2 | TRBV14 | TGTGCCAGCAGCCAAGATTGGCTAGCGGGTACGTCCTACGAGCAGTACTTC | CASSQDWLAGTSYEQYF
TRBJ2-1 | many | TRBD2 | TRBV5-1 | TGCGCCAGCAGCTTGGGAGGGCTAGCGGTCGACAATGAGCAGTTCTTC | CASSLGGLAVDNEQFF
TRBJ2-5 | few | TRBD1 | TRBV7-2 | TGTGCCAGCTACCCCGGACAGGCCTTTTTGGAGACCCAGTACTTC | CASYPGQAFLETQYF
TRBJ2-1 | - | - | TRBV18 | TGTGCCAGCTCACCAAGTGGGCGAAGAGACAATGAGCAGTTCTTC | CASSPSGRRDNEQFF
TRBJ2-3 | many | TRBD2 | TRBV3-1 | TGTGCCAGCAGTAGACTAGCGGGGTACACAGATACGCAGTATTTT | CASSRLAGYTDTQYF
TRBJ2-1 | few | - | TRBV20-1 | TGCAGTGCCCTAGTCGGCCCGGAGGGAGGGCAGTTCTTC | CSALVGPEGGQFF
TRBJ2-3 | once | TRBD1 | TRBV29-1 | TGCACCTCCCGGGACAGGGGAACAGATACGCGGTATTTT | CTSRDRGTDTRYF
TRBJ1-1 | - | - | TRBV7-8 | TGTGCCAGCAGCCCCCGGGGGGATAGAGCTTTCTTT | CASSPRGDRAFF
TRBJ2-1 | - | TRBD2 | TRBV20-1 | TGCAGTGCTAGCCGGGGGGGCTCCTACAATGACCAGTTCTTC | CSASRGGSYNDQFF
TRBJ2-3 | - | TRBD1 | TRBV11-3 | TGTGCCAGCAGCCCCGACGGACAGGGTTCAGATACGCAGTATTTT | CASSPDGQGSDTQYF
TRBJ2-7 | - | TRBD2 | TRBV3-1 | TGTGCCAGCAGCCAGAGTCTAGCGGGACGAGCGGGCGAGCAGTACTTC | CASSQSLAGRAGEQYF
TRBJ1-1 | - | - | TRBV20-1 | TGCAGTGCTAGAGATCTAGGGGGAAGGAGATTGGCTTTCTTT | CSARDLGGRRLAFF
TRBJ2-1 | many | TRBD2 | TRBV6-5 | TGTGCCAGCAGTTACTCCGGGGGGGATTACAATGAGCAGTTCTTC | CASSYSGGDYNEQFF
TRBJ2-3 | - | - | TRBV20-1 | TGCAGTGCTAGTGGGCTAGCGAGCCTCAGAGATACGCAGTATTTT | CSASGLASLRDTQYF
TRBJ1-1 | - | TRBD1 | TRBV5-5 | TGTGCCAGCAGCTTGCGGACAGGGGCCTCGAACACTGAAGCTTTCTTT | CASSLRTGASNTEAFF
TRBJ2-5 | medium-sized | - | TRBV5-1 | TGCGCCAGCAGCTTGGCAACCGGATATTTCCAAGAGACCCAGTACTTC | CASSLATGYFQETQYF
TRBJ1-2 | - | TRBD1 | TRBV7-2 | TGTGCCAGCAGCTTATCTGGGGGACAGGCTCTCTATGGCTACACCTTC | CASSLSGGQALYGYTF
TRBJ1-1 | - | - | TRBV27 | TGTGCCAGCAGTTTAGGTGGGGGTTCGGCTGAAGCTTTCTTT | CASSLGGGSAEAFF
TRBJ2-5 | few | TRBD1 | TRBV5-6 | TGTGCCAGCAGCTCAACAGGGGGAGAGACCCAGTACTTC | CASSSTGGETQYF
TRBJ2-2 | few | TRBD1 | TRBV5-5 | TGTGCCAGCAGCCATCCGGGACAGGGCAACACCGGGGAGCTGTTTTTT | CASSHPGQGNTGELFF
TRBJ2-1 | few | TRBD2 | TRBV12-3/TRBV12-4 | TGTGCCAGCAGCCGAAGCGGGAGTTGGCAGTTCTTC | CASSRSGSWQFF
TRBJ1-1 | - | - | TRBV5-6 | TGTGCCAGCAGCTTGTCTTGGGGGCCTGAAGCTTTCTTT | CASSLSWGPEAFF
TRBJ2-1 | many | - | TRBV20-1 | TGCAGTGCTAAGGTGGACAATGAGCAGTTCTTC | CSAKVDNEQFF
TRBJ2-7 | few | - | TRBV4-3 | TGCGCCAGCAGCCAAGAAAAAGGGGACAACTCCTACGAGCAGTACTTC | CASSQEKGDNSYEQYF
TRBJ2-3 | many | TRBD2 | TRBV7-2 | TGTGCCAGCAGCCGCCTAGCGGGAGGCCGAGGGGATACGCAGTATTTT | CASSRLAGGRGDTQYF
TRBJ2-7 | - | - | TRBV12-3/TRBV12-4 | TGTGCCAGCAGTAAGGGGGGCGAGCAGTACTTC | CASSKGGEQYF
TRBJ1-5 | many | TRBD1 | TRBV20-1 | TGCAGTGCACGTCAGGTGTCGGGACAGGGGGCACAGCCCCAGCATTTT | CSARQVSGQGAQPQHF
TRBJ2-7 | - | TRBD2 | TRBV5-1 | TGCGCCAGCGGCCTAGCGGGGGGAACAACCTACGAGCAGTACTTC | CASGLAGGTTYEQYF
TRBJ2-7 | few | TRBD1 | TRBV10-2 | TGCGCCAGCAGCCGGGACAGGAGGCGCGAGCAGTACTTC | CASSRDRRREQYF
TRBJ2-7 | few | - | TRBV5-1 | TGCGCCAGCAGCTTGAGTAGCGCTACCTACGAGCAGTACTTC | CASSLSSATYEQYF
TRBJ1-1 | - | - | TRBV5-5 | TGTGCCAGCAGCTTGGACCCCTTTCTGAGGAACACTGAAGCTTTCTTT | CASSLDPFLRNTEAFF
TRBJ1-1 | - | - | TRBV9 | TGTGCCAGCGAGCGTGGGGGTTGGATTAACGCGTTGACTGAAGCTTTCTTT | CASERGGWINALTEAFF
TRBJ2-1 | - | - | TRBV9 | TGTGCCAGCAGCGTAGCCGTCGGTGCGGACCATGAGCAGTTCTTC | CASSVAVGADHEQFF
TRBJ2-1 | few | - | TRBV4-1 | TGCGCCAGCAGCCAAGATCGGCGGATGTCCTACAATGAGCAGTTCTTC | CASSQDRRMSYNEQFF
TRBJ1-3 | - | - | TRBV4-2 | TGTGCCAGCAGCCAAGATGGCACAAACTCTGGAAACACCATATATTTT | CASSQDGTNSGNTIYF
TRBJ1-1 | few | - | TRBV29-1 | TGCAGCGCCCAGTACGCGGGGGGAGCTTTCTTT | CSAQYAGGAFF
TRBJ2-5 | few | - | TRBV5-1 | TGCGCCAGCAGCTCGTTGACGGAGGACCTCCCCAGAGAGACCCAGTACTTC | CASSSLTEDLPRETQYF
TRBJ1-5 | few | - | TRBV3-1 | TGTGCCAGCAGCCAAGGGGGTCAGCCCCAGCATTTT | CASSQGGQPQHF
TRBJ2-7 | once | TRBD2 | TRBV3-1 | TGTGCCAGCAGCGTGCAAAGCGGGGTAGGCTACGAGCAGTACTTC | CASSVQSGVGYEQYF